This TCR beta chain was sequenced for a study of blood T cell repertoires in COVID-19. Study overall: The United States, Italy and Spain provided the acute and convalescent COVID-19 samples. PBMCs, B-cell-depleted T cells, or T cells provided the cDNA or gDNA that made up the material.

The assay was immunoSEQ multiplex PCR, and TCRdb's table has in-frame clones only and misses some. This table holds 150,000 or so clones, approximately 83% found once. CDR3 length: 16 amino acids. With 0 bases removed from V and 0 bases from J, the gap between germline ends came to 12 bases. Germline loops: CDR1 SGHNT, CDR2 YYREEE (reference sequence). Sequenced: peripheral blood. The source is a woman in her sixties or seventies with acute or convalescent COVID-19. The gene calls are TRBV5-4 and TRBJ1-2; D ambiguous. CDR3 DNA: TGTGCCAGCAGCTTGGGATCTACAGCCCCTAACTATGGCTACACCTTC. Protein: CASSLGSTAPNYGYTF.